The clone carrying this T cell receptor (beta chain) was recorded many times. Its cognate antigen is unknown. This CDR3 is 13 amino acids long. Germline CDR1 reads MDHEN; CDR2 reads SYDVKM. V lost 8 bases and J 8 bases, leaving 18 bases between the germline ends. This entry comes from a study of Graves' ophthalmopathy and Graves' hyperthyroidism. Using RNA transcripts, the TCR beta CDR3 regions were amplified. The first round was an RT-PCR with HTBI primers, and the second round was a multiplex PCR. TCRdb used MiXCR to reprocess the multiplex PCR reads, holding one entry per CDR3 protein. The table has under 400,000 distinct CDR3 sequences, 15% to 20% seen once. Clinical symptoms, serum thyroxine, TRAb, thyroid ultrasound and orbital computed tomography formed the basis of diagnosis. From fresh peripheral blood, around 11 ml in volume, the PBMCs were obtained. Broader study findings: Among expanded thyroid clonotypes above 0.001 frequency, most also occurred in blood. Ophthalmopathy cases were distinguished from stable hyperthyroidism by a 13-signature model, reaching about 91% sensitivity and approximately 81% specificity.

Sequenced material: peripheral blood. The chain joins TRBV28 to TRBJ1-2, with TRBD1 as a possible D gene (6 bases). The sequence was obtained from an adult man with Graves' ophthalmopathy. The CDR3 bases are TGTGCCAGCTCAGTAGGGGGTTATCTGGGCTACACCTTC. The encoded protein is CASSVGGYLGYTF.